One and the same sample provided the 5 T cell receptor beta chains below, sequenced in a study of blood T cell repertoires in COVID-19. Clones were read by immunoSEQ multiplex PCR, and TCRdb kept only the in-frame ones, dropping some. The sample holds 200,000 to 300,000 clones, roughly 80% seen once. Sequenced material: peripheral blood. These receptors were collected from a woman older than 75 with acute or convalescent COVID-19.

There are a few counts of this clone. V is TRBV7-6 and J is TRBJ2-1, with 13 nucleotides matching TRBD2. Germline V gene lookup returns CDR1 SGHVS and CDR2 FNYEAQ. The CDR3 has 16 amino acids. The V segment lost 4 bases and the J segment 4 bases; nucleotides outside the gene matches: 4. CDR3 DNA sequence: TGTGCCAGCAGCTCCATGACTAGCGGGGGGTACAATGAGCAGTTCTTC. Protein sequence: CASSSMTSGGYNEQFF. Full variable domain (missing parts from reference TRBV7-6 and TRBJ2-1): GAGVSQSPRYKVTKRGQDVALRCDPISGHVSLYWYRQALGQGPEFLTYFNYEAQQDKSGLPNDRFSAERPEGSISTLTIQRTEQRDSAMYRCASSSMTSGGYNEQFFGPGTRLTVL.

The chain has TRBV5-6 and TRBJ2-2; 11 nucleotides agree with TRBD2. V gave up 1 base and J gave up 3 bases; unmatched junction bases: 5. There are 17 residues in the CDR3. CDR1 is SGHDT, CDR2 YYEEEE, per germline. The chain's CDR3 is CASSLLTSGGHTGELFF. The CDR3 nucleotides read TGTGCCAGCAGCTTGTTAACTAGCGGGGGCCACACCGGGGAGCTGTTTTTT.

V gene TRBV5-1 combines with J gene TRBJ2-1; D unresolved. Per the germline V gene, CDR1 is SGHRS and CDR2 is YFSETQ. V lost 4 bases and J lost 4, with 9 bases in between. The CDR3 is 13 amino acids. The DNA for the CDR3 is TGCGCCAGCAGCCAGGCCCCATACAATGAGCAGTTCTTC. Translating it yields CASSQAPYNEQFF.

This clone was found a few times. The chain employs TRBV11-2 and TRBJ2-5; D gene unclear. The length of the CDR3 is 11 residues. V shed 5 bases and J shed 3 bases, with 4 bases lying between them. Germline loops: CDR1 SGHAT, CDR2 FQNNGV. CDR3 in amino acids: CASSAKETQYF. Written as DNA, the CDR3 is TGTGCCAGCAGCGCTAAAGAGACCCAGTACTTC.

Comments on this clone: Additional DNA sequences in this sample encode the identical CDR3. J is TRBJ1-2 and V is TRBV5-5, with D maybe TRBD1 (5 bases). CDR1 and CDR2 (germline): SGHKS, YYEKEE (reference sequence). The V end lost 1 base, the J end lost 3 bases, and 7 bases lay between the germline ends. CDR3 length equals 13 residues. This CDR3 reads CASSLRGDYGYTF. CDR3 nucleotides: TGTGCCAGCAGCTTGCGGGGGGACTATGGCTACACCTTC. Filled out from reference TRBV5-5 and TRBJ1-2, the complete variable domain reads DAGVTQSPTHLIKTRGQQVTLRCSPISGHKSVSWYQQVLGQGPQFIFQYYEKEERGRGNFPDRFSARQFPNYSSELNVNALLLGDSALYLCASSLRGDYGYTFGSGTRLTVV.